This entry describes one TCR beta chain. The antigen it recognizes is unknown. No base quality values were provided; no much bigger clone lies one nucleotide off. The donors were 40 or so Caucasian individuals from Russia, aged 6 to 90 years, who were systemically healthy. Each donor gave 8 to 10 milliliters of peripheral blood, drawn into EDTA-treated Vacutainer tubes. PBMCs were isolated by Ficoll-Paque density-gradient centrifugation, with at least 7 million obtained per sample. Total RNA was extracted from PBMCs with Trizol reagent, with at least 6 micrograms obtained per sample. The percentages of naive CD45RAhigh/CD27high T cells were determined by flow cytometry on a PBMC aliquot from every donor. The CDR3, cysteine through phenylalanine, is 17 amino acids long. The CDR3 DNA has 51 bases and is translated from base 1. Via the germline V gene (reference sequence), CDR1 is SEHNR and CDR2 FQNEAQ. Cut back by 1 base and 10 bases, the V and J ends lie 20 bases apart.

The sample is drawn from a study of blood T cells in healthy people across ages (dated by TCRdb to between 2015 and 2016). Some background on the complete study: In model experiments, roughly one uniquely barcoded TCR beta cDNA molecule per two T cells was captured by template switching. To track age-related changes in TCR beta repertoire diversity, the study relied on deep sequencing normalized with unique cDNA molecular identifiers. For two donors (one aged 18 to 29 and one aged 80 or older), the study analyzed two additional independent replicas of 1 million unique cDNA reads from the same blood draw. Donors of different ages were randomly distributed across sequencing lanes to avoid experimental bias. The donors were divided into four age groups: young (average about 15 years), middle-aged (about 40), aged (approximately 62) and long-lived (82). Study-level results and caveats: Estimates of total diversity based on one million sequenced T cells were considered lower bounds and underestimates. Donor CMV infection status was unknown, potentially confounding age-related changes in expanded clonotypes. Compared with the aged group, more naive CD4+ T cells, fewer expanded clones and increased TCR diversity were shown by the long-lived group, suggesting age selection. As age increased, observed TCR beta diversity per million T cells dropped in a roughly linear way, and a significant reduction was already evident by age 40. Since profiling was done on bulk unsorted PBMCs, naive and antigen-experienced compartments could not be conclusively compared. Observed TCR beta diversity correlated strongly with the percentage of naive T cells measured by flow cytometry.

Library generation was performed with 5' RACE. TCRdb records Illumina HiSeq 2500 as the sequencer. The second PCR ran for about 6 to 12 cycles and used a J-beta primer mix along with a sample-barcoded 5' primer. A unique molecular identifier was introduced onto each TCR beta cDNA molecule by a template-switch 5' adaptor carrying 12 random nucleotides. Each sample yielded at least 2.5 million CDR3-containing paired-end reads. The Mint cDNA synthesis kit, primed by a TRBC-specific oligonucleotide, was used to synthesize first-strand cDNA from all RNA. All cDNA was treated with uracil-DNA glycosylase and then went through a first 18-cycle PCR with the universal primers M1SS and BC2_uni_R. The source study handled its data this way. For normalization, 1 million high-quality reads, each with a distinct molecular identifier, were randomly selected from each sample. Instead of being binned into consensus sequences, reads with shared molecular identifiers were discarded. MiTCR, with a Q25 quality threshold and the strictest error-elimination algorithm, was used for CDR3 identification, clonotype clustering and error correction. A nonparametric unseen species model with Euler transformation was used to estimate lower-bound total TCR beta diversity. TCRdb applied fastp at Q25 and MiXCR to the public reads, then kept only in-frame beta chains. Rows with one shared CDR3 protein collapse into an entry with the most common genes and DNA. The V and J calls shown here were made by TCRdb, not taken from the authors' results. The sample table contains roughly 930,000 distinct CDR3 sequences; only one count was recorded for about 48% of them. The ten largest clones take up 13% of the sample.

The sequenced sample was blood. The TCR was taken from a man between 25 and 39 years old in good health. The chain employs TRBV7-9 and TRBJ1-6; the D segment cannot be called with confidence. The CDR3 protein sequence reads: CASSLESGRVSGSPLHF. In nucleotide form, the sequence is TGTGCCAGCAGCTTAGAGTCCGGCCGGGTTAGTGGGTCACCCCTCCACTTT. Reference TRBV7-9 and TRBJ1-6 genes cover what lies past the CDR3, so the full variable domain is DTGVSQNPRHKITKRGQNVTFRCDPISEHNRLYWYRQTLGQGPEFLTYFQNEAQLEKSRLLSDRFSAERPKGSFSTLEIQRTEQGDSAMYLCASSLESGRVSGSPLHFGNGTRLTVT.